The 5 T cell receptor beta chains below were found in one sample sequenced in a study of spatial heterogeneity in lung cancer. Findings and limits, study-wide: Expanded intratumoral alpha and beta TCR counts tracked tumor mutation counts.

Time point indicated: sample taken at primary tumor resection. MiXCR was run by TCRdb on the 5' RACE reads, yielding one entry per CDR3 protein. Of roughly 10,000 distinct CDR3 sequences in the sample, roughly 7.4% were seen once. These receptors have no known antigen. Material: lung tumor tissue, obtained at surgery. The receptor set was obtained from a female donor with early-stage non-small cell lung cancer.

This clonotype was seen a handful of times. This beta chain is off target for a library built for alpha chains, so its abundance means little. The V call is TRBV2, the J call TRBJ2-3; TRBD2 aligns across 8 bases. The CDR3 is made up of 17 amino acids. Germline V lookup: CDR1 SNHLY, CDR2 FYNNEI. The V gene end was trimmed by 5 bases and the J gene end by 0 bases; junction bases not matched to a gene: 10. The CDR3 nucleotides read TGTGCCAGCAGTTCTAACGCGGGGGGCCCTAGCACAGATACGCAGTATTTT. Its translation is CASSSNAGGPSTDTQYF.

This clonotype was counted at least ten times. In a library made to pick up alpha chains, this beta chain is a stray read with a size that means little. This chain links TRBV30 with TRBJ1-4, with TRBD1 matching 7 bases. Germline V gene data show CDR1 as GTSNPN and CDR2 as SVGIG (reference sequence). Trimming removed 0 bases from V and 4 bases from J; junction bases left unmatched: 11. This CDR3 is built from 17 residues. As DNA, the CDR3 is TGTGCCTGGAGTGTAGGTTCCCGACAGGGACATAATGAAAAACTGTTTTTT. Translation: CAWSVGSRQGHNEKLFF.

This clonotype was counted a few times. A library made for alpha chains picked up this beta chain off target, so its size means little. V usage is TRBV3-1 and J usage is TRBJ1-5; D unresolved. The V end was cut by 0 bases, the J end by 6 bases, with 12 bases between. This CDR3 spans 15 amino acids. Germline V CDR1 and CDR2: LGHDT, YNNKEL (reference sequence). The CDR3 is CASSQDQVAGQPQHF. The CDR3 DNA reads as TGTGCCAGCAGCCAAGATCAGGTGGCGGGTCAGCCCCAGCATTTT.

This clonotype has a count of ten or more. This beta chain is off target for a library built for alpha chains, so its abundance means little. The chain is built from TRBV29-1 and TRBJ2-7, with D tentatively TRBD2 (7 bases). Germline V gene data show CDR1 as SQVTM and CDR2 as ANQGSEA. This CDR3 has 14 amino acids. V lost 7 bases and J lost 4, with 20 bases in between. As DNA, the CDR3 is TGCAGCGCCCTAGGGGGGGGCGCTTGGTACGAGCAGTACTTC. Residues: CSALGGGAWYEQYF.

This clonotype was seen ten or more times. This beta chain is an off-target read within a library intended for alpha chains, so its frequency means little. The rearrangement uses TRBV20-1 and TRBJ1-6, with D possibly being TRBD1 (6 bases). The V and J ends lost 3 bases and 7 bases respectively, with 13 bases between them. The V gene's germline CDR1 is DFQATT and CDR2 SNEGSKA (reference sequence). CDR3 length: 14 amino acids. This chain's CDR3 is CSASDRLGNSPLHF. The CDR3 bases are TGCAGTGCTAGCGACAGGTTGGGGAATTCACCCCTCCACTTT.